This TCR beta chain was captured by sequencing in a study of identical twins. This clonotype was recorded only once. Its target is not known. The CDR3 totals 13 residues. V shed 7 bases, J shed 1 base, and the junction held 4 bases outside the gene matches. CDR1 and CDR2 (germline): SGHKS, YYEKEE (reference sequence). Template switching added a universal primer site, and cDNA bore unique molecular identifiers. TCRdb re-called the 5' RACE reads through MiXCR, storing one row per CDR3 protein. The sample holds roughly 260,000 distinct CDR3 sequences; 7.5% are singletons and the top ten take about 5.8%. Study observations and caveats: Within cord blood, abundant beta clonotypes carried fewer insertions, but memory repertoires showed no such trend. Monozygotic twins shared more out-of-frame TCR alpha than recombination models predicted. Sequences that were out-of-frame, alpha and twin-shared displayed an excess of low generation probability.

The sample also formed part of further work on yellow fever vaccine responses in identical twins.

This TCR was recovered from a woman between 18 and 30 years old in good health. This chain links TRBV5-5 with TRBJ2-5; TRBD1 matches at 7 bases. Sequencing was performed on CD8+ T cells sorted from blood. For the CDR3, the DNA is TGTGCCAGCGGCGACAGGGTCCAAGAGACCCAGTACTTC. As protein: CASGDRVQETQYF.